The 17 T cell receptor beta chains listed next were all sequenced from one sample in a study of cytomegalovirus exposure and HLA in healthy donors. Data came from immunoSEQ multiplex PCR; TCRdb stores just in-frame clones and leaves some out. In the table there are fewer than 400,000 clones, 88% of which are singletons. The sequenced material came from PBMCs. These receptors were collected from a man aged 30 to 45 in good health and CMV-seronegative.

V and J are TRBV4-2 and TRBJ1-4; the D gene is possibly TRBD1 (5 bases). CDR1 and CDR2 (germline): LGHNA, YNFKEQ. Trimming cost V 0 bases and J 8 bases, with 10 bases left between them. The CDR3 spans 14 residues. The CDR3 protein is CASSQDLTEEKLFF. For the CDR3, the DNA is TGTGCCAGCAGCCAAGATTTGACAGAAGAAAAACTGTTTTTT.

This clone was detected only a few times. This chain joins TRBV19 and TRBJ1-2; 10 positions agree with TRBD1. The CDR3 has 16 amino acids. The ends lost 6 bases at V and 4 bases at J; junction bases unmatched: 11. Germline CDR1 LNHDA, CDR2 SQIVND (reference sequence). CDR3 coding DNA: TGTGCCAGTAGACGGGACAGGGGAGGCGAAATCTATGGCTACACCTTC. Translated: CASRRDRGGEIYGYTF.

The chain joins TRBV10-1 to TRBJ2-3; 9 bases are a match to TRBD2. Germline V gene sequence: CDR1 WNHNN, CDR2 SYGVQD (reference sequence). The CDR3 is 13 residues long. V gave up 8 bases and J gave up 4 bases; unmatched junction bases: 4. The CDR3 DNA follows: TGCGCCAGCGGGACTAGCCTCCCAGATACGCAGTATTTT. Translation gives CASGTSLPDTQYF.

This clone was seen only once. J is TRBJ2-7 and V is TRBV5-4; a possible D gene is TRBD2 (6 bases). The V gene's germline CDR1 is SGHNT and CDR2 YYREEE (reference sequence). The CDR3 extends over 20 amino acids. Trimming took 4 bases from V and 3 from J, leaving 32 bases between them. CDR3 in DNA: TGTGCCAGCAGCCCTAATATTAGGCGGGGCCCTAACGCGCCCCACTACGAGCAGTACTTC. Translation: CASSPNIRRGPNAPHYEQYF.

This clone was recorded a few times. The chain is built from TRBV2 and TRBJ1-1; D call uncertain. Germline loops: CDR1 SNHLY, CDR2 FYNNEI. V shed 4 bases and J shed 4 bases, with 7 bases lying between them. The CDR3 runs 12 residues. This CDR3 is CASSVSSTEAFF. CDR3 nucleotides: TGTGCCAGCAGTGTATCCAGCACTGAAGCTTTCTTT.

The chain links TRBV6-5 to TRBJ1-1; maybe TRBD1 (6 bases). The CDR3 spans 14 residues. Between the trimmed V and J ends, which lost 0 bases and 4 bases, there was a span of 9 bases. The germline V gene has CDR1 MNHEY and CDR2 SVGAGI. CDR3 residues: CASSYSQGSTEAFF. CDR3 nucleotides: TGTGCCAGCAGTTACTCGCAGGGGAGCACTGAAGCTTTCTTT.

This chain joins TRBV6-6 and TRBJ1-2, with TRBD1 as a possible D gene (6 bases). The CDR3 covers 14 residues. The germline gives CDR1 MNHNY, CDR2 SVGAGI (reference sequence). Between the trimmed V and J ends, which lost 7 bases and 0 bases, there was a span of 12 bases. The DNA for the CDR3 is TGTGCCAGCATCCGGGACACCTCTAACTATGGCTACACCTTC. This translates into CASIRDTSNYGYTF.

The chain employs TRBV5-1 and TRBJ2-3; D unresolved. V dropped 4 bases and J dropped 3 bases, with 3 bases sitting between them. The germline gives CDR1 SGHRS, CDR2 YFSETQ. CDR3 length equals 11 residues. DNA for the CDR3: TGCGCCAGCAGCCAGACAGATACGCAGTATTTT. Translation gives CASSQTDTQYF.

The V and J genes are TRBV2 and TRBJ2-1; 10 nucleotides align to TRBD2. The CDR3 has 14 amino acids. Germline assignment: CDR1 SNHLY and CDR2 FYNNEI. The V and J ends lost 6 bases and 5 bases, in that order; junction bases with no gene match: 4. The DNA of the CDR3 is TGTGCCAGCAGCACTAGCGGGGCGGACAATGAGCAGTTCTTC. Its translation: CASSTSGADNEQFF.

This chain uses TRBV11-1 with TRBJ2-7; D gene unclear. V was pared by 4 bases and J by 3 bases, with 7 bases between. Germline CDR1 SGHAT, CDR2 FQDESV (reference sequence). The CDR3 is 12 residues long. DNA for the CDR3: TGTGCCAGCAGCTCCCTAAACTACGAGCAGTACTTC. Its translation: CASSSLNYEQYF.

The CDR3 reads CASSVGTALGDEQFF. Written as DNA, the CDR3 is TGTGCCAGCAGCGTAGGGACCGCCTTAGGGGATGAGCAGTTCTTC. V is TRBV9 and J is TRBJ2-1, with D possibly matching TRBD1 (5 bases). The CDR3 runs to 15 residues. Germline-derived CDR1 and CDR2 are SGDLS and YYNGEE. V shed 0 bases and J shed 8 bases, with 15 bases lying between them.

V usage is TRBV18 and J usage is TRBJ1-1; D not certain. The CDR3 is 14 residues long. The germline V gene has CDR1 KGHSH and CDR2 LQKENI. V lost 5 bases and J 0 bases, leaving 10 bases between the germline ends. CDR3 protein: CASSSPLMNTEAFF. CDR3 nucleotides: TGTGCCAGCTCATCTCCACTCATGAACACTGAAGCTTTCTTT.

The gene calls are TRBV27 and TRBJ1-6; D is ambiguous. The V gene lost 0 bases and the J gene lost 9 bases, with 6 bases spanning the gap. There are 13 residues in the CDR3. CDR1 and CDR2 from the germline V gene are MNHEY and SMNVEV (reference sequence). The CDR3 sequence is CASSLSMRSPLHF. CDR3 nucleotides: TGTGCCAGCAGTTTATCGATGCGTTCACCCCTCCACTTT.

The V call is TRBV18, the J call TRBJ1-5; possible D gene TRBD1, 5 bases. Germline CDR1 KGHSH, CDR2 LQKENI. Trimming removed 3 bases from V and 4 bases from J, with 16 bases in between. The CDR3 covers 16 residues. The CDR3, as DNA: TGTGCCAGCTCACCCAATCCAATCAGGGAAAATCAGCCCCAGCATTTT. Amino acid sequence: CASSPNPIRENQPQHF.

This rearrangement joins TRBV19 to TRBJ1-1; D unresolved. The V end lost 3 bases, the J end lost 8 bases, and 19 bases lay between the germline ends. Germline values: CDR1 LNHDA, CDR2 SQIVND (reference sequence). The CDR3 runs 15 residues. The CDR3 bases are TGTGCCAGTAGTATCCGGTTTGGAGGGATCGGAGAAGCTTTCTTT. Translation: CASSIRFGGIGEAFF.

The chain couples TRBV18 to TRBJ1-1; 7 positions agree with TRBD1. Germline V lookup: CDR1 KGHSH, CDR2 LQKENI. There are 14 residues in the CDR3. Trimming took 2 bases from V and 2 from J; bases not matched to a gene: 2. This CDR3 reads CASSPDRANTEAFF. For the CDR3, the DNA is TGTGCCAGCTCACCAGACAGGGCCAACACTGAAGCTTTCTTT.

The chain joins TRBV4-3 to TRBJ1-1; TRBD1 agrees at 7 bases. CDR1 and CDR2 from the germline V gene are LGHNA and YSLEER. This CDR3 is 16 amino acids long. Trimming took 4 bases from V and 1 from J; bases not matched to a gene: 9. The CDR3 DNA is TGCGCCAGCAGCCGCCACCTAGGGGGCACGAACACTGAAGCTTTCTTT. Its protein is CASSRHLGGTNTEAFF.